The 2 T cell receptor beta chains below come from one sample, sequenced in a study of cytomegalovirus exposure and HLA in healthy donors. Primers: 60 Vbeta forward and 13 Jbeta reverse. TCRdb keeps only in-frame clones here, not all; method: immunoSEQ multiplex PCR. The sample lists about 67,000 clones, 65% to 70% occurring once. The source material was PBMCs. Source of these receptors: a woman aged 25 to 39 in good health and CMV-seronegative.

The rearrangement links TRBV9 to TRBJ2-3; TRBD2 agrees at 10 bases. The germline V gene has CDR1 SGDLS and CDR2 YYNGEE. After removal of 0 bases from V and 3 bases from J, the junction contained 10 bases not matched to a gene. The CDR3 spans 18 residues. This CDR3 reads CASSVASGVSGGTDTQYF. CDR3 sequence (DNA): TGTGCCAGCAGCGTAGCTAGCGGCGTTAGCGGGGGGACAGATACGCAGTATTTT.

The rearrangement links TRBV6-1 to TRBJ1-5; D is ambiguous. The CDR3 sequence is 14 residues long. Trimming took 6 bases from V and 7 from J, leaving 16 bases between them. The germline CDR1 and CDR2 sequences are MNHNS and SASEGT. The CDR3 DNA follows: TGTGCCAGCAGACAAACCGGGAATACGCAGCCCCAGCATTTT. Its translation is CASRQTGNTQPQHF.